This T cell receptor (beta chain) emerged from a study of OX40 agonist ivuxolimab in advanced cancers. Broadly, across the study: Ivuxolimab, which targeted the costimulatory receptor OX40 (CD134), was an agonistic, fully human IgG2 monoclonal antibody. Among the approximately 50 dose-escalation patients, some 20 had hepatocellular carcinoma, around 15 melanoma, 9 renal cell carcinoma and 9 head and neck cancer. Prior anti-PD-1, anti-PD-L1 or anti-CTLA-4 therapy was permitted, and approximately 40% of dose-escalation patients had received checkpoint inhibitors. Peripheral TCRbeta sequencing was intended to test whether TCR sequence diversity was altered and clonal T-cell expansion was caused by ivuxolimab. Three dose-escalation patients achieved partial responses, one with hepatocellular carcinoma and two with cutaneous melanoma. The monotherapy dose-escalation portion (N of about 50 patients) of the phase I ivuxolimab trial is reported in the paper. Intravenous ivuxolimab was administered to patients every 2 weeks at six dose levels: 0.01, 0.1, 0.3, 1.5, 3 and 10 mg/kg. The dose-escalation cohort was about 86% male with a mean age of roughly 60 years, ranging from about 23 to 85.

For sequencing of the TCRbeta CDR3 region, genomic DNA was extracted from the sorted cells. The immunoSEQ Assay was used to sequence the TCRbeta CDR3 regions. Entries here come from immuneACCESS through TCRdb and include only in-frame sequences with V and J called. Some clones fail to appear in such tables; in the studies checked, an unresolved V gene covers under half of the shortfall, and the cause of the remainder is unknown. This sample holds about 79,000 clones; more than 90% were observed only once. The ten largest clones add up to approximately 6.9% of the sample. The V end gives up 4 bases and the J end 2 bases, leaving 7 bases in the junction not matched to a gene. CDR3 length: 15 amino acids, cysteine to phenylalanine. Of the read, only the CDR3 DNA is kept; its 45 bases are in frame from base 1. CDR1 and CDR2 are drawn from the germline V gene: SGHRS, YFSETQ. Notes on this clone: Its antigen has not been determined. No qualities accompany the bases; no much larger clone lies one base away.

Patients with a history of autoimmune disease or receiving systemic immunosuppression were excluded from the trial. Peripheral blood for TCR sequencing was drawn from every dose cohort at baseline, at cycle 4 day 1 and at cycle 7 day 1. The samples were drawn from a first-in-human, open-label, multicenter phase I dose-escalation trial of ivuxolimab. The trial enrolled adults with locally advanced or metastatic head and neck squamous cell, hepatocellular, melanoma or renal cell carcinoma. Before TCR sequencing, CD4+ T cells and CD8+ T cells were sorted from peripheral blood as separate populations. Study-wide conclusions, independent of this receptor: Low levels of normalized T-cell clonal expansion were also shown by some nonresponding patients. Antigen specificity was not determined for the clonally expanded peripheral T cells. On average, CD8+ T cells showed more expanded clones than CD4+ T cells after ivuxolimab. Clonal expansion of both CD4+ and CD8+ blood T cells was observed from baseline to week 6 at doses 0.1 to 3.0 mg/kg. In the 0.1-3.0 mg/kg groups, partial responders had among the lowest normalized peripheral clonal expansion, particularly in CD8+ T cells.

Recombination joined TRBV5-1 with TRBJ2-3; TRBD1 matches 7 bases in the middle. The receptor was isolated from an adult with an advanced solid tumor such as melanoma, head and neck, liver or kidney cancer. Source: CD4+ or CD8+ T cells sorted from blood, taken in a trial of the OX40 agonist ivuxolimab. The nucleotides read TGCGCCAGCAGCCCGGACGGGACAGACACAGATACGCAGTATTTT. Translated, it reads CASSPDGTDTDTQYF.